Given below is one T cell receptor (beta chain) in context. This record belongs to a study of T cell changes during pregnancy in multiple sclerosis. V was cut by 5 bases and J by 1 base, with 16 bases left in between. Germline V gene data show CDR1 as SGHDT and CDR2 as YYEEEE. The CDR3 covers 17 residues. Assay used: immunoSEQ multiplex PCR; TCRdb lists only in-frame clones, some missing. The repertoire includes some 96,000 clones, approximately 90% of them detected once, and less than 2.5% sits in the top ten. The V gene is TRBV5-6, the J gene TRBJ2-6; possibly TRBD1 for D (6 bases). The receptor's source is a female donor with multiple sclerosis, enrolled in a pregnancy study. The sequencing used peripheral blood, collected after pregnancy. In DNA, the CDR3 is TGTGCCAGCAGGTTCAACCTCCAGGGGTCTGGGGCCAACGTCCTGACTTTC. Its translation is CASRFNLQGSGANVLTF.